The rows below give T cell receptor beta chains drawn from one sample of a study of blood T cell repertoires in COVID-19. Clones were sequenced by immunoSEQ multiplex PCR, and TCRdb holds only the in-frame ones, with some missing. The sample lists about 440,000 clones, approximately 88% seen once, with roughly 12% in the top ten. Material for sequencing was peripheral blood. These receptor sequences come from a woman between 50 and 59 years old with COVID-19, enrolled during active disease. CDR3s include the opening cysteine and the closing phenylalanine or tryptophan. A D gene is named only where the DNA matches it firmly. Size values are once, few and many counts, or a class for expanded clones, and some rows have none.

d_call	v_call	j_call	clone_size	cdr3_length	cdr3_aa	cdr3_nt
NA	TRBV7-2	TRBJ2-1	few	13	CASRPTSNNEQFF	TGTGCCAGCAGGCCCACTAGTAACAATGAGCAGTTCTTC
NA	TRBV18	TRBJ2-7	NA	13	CASSPNRDYEQYF	TGTGCCAGCTCACCAAACAGGGACTACGAGCAGTACTTC
NA	TRBV12-3/TRBV12-4	TRBJ1-5	NA	13	CASRQGNNQPQHF	TGTGCCAGCAGACAGGGAAATAATCAGCCCCAGCATTTT
NA	TRBV5-1	TRBJ2-7	NA	15	CASSLGGRFSYEQYF	TGCGCCAGCAGCTTGGGAGGGCGATTCTCCTACGAGCAGTACTTC
TRBD1	TRBV5-1	TRBJ1-1	NA	16	CASSWGTGTMNTEAFF	TGCGCCAGCAGCTGGGGGACAGGCACTATGAACACTGAAGCTTTCTTT
NA	TRBV11-2	TRBJ2-1	NA	15	CASSLVRGSYNEQFF	TGTGCCAGCAGCTTAGTAAGGGGTTCCTACAATGAGCAGTTCTTC
NA	TRBV6-5	TRBJ1-2	NA	15	CASRPNGQFNYGYTF	TGTGCCAGCAGGCCAAATGGACAGTTCAACTATGGCTACACCTTC
NA	TRBV24-1	TRBJ1-1	NA	13	CATSDYRTDEAFF	TGTGCCACCAGTGATTACCGGACAGATGAAGCTTTCTTT
TRBD1	TRBV15	TRBJ1-2	NA	15	CATSKNPGQTYGYTF	TGTGCCACCAGCAAGAATCCGGGACAGACTTATGGCTACACCTTC
TRBD1	TRBV19	TRBJ2-2	NA	16	CASSIGSRGPGGELFF	TGTGCCAGTAGTATAGGTTCCAGGGGGCCTGGCGGGGAGCTGTTTTTT
NA	TRBV10-1	TRBJ1-2	NA	13	CASPGDSNYGYTF	TGCGCCAGCCCCGGGGACTCCAACTATGGCTACACCTTC
NA	TRBV9	TRBJ2-5	NA	12	CASSNSPKTQYF	TGTGCCAGCAGCAACTCGCCGAAGACCCAGTACTTC
TRBD2	TRBV4-1	TRBJ2-1	once	14	CASSHSGHNNEQFF	TGCGCCAGCAGCCATAGCGGGCATAACAATGAGCAGTTCTTC
TRBD1	TRBV9	TRBJ2-5	NA	16	CASSATTTGAQETQYF	TGTGCCAGCAGCGCGACAACGACAGGGGCTCAAGAGACCCAGTACTTC
TRBD1	TRBV11-2	TRBJ1-1	NA	14	CASSLGTGKTEAFF	TGTGCCAGCAGCTTGGGGACAGGGAAAACTGAAGCTTTCTTT
TRBD1	TRBV11-2	TRBJ1-2	NA	14	CASSLIAGGYGYTF	TGTGCCAGCAGCTTAATCGCAGGGGGCTATGGCTACACCTTC
TRBD2	TRBV5-6	TRBJ2-3	NA	14	CASSRLAGVHTQYF	TGTGCCAGCAGTCGACTAGCGGGGGTACATACGCAGTATTTT
TRBD1	TRBV5-1	TRBJ1-4	NA	15	CASSPQGGTNEKLFF	TGCGCCAGCAGCCCCCAGGGGGGAACTAATGAAAAACTGTTTTTT
TRBD1	TRBV30	TRBJ2-3	NA	14	CAWSFGTDRDTQYF	TGTGCCTGGAGTTTCGGGACAGATCGCGATACGCAGTATTTT
NA	TRBV18	TRBJ1-1	NA	14	CASSQTQGNTEAFF	TGTGCCAGCTCACAGACACAGGGGAACACTGAAGCTTTCTTT
NA	TRBV2	TRBJ1-1	NA	14	CASMGTRMNTEAFF	TGTGCCAGCATGGGGACAAGAATGAACACTGAAGCTTTCTTT
NA	TRBV28	TRBJ2-7	NA	14	CASSLEVSVYEQYF	TGTGCCAGCAGTTTGGAGGTTTCGGTCTACGAGCAGTACTTC
TRBD1	TRBV18	TRBJ1-1	NA	15	CASSRGQGWGTEAFF	TGTGCCAGCTCACGAGGACAGGGGTGGGGCACTGAAGCTTTCTTT
NA	TRBV6-6	TRBJ2-6	NA	15	CASSTIGNGANVLTF	TGTGCCAGCAGCACGATCGGGAATGGGGCCAACGTCCTGACTTTC
NA	TRBV29-1	TRBJ2-7	NA	12	CSAAHGLDEQYF	TGCAGCGCCGCGCACGGGTTGGACGAGCAGTACTTC
NA	TRBV15	TRBJ1-1	NA	14	CATGRREMDTEAFF	TGTGCCACCGGTCGGCGGGAAATGGACACTGAAGCTTTCTTT
NA	TRBV6-5	TRBJ1-6	NA	14	CASRIQGGDSPLHF	TGTGCCAGCAGGATACAGGGTGGAGATTCACCCCTCCACTTT
TRBD1	TRBV7-9	TRBJ1-4	NA	14	CASSWTGSDEKLFF	TGTGCCAGCAGCTGGACAGGGTCTGATGAAAAACTGTTTTTT
NA	TRBV13	TRBJ2-6	NA	16	CASSPTKFSGANVLTF	TGTGCCAGCAGCCCGACTAAGTTCTCTGGGGCCAACGTCCTGACTTTC
TRBD1	TRBV2	TRBJ2-7	NA	15	CASSDRDRGRNEQYF	TGTGCCAGCAGTGACAGGGACAGGGGGCGGAACGAGCAGTACTTC
TRBD1	TRBV19	TRBJ1-6	NA	17	CASSIPRTGDGDSPLHF	TGTGCCAGTAGTATCCCCAGGACAGGGGACGGGGATTCACCCCTCCACTTT
NA	TRBV7-9	TRBJ2-2	once	17	CASSLFLQGGYTGELFF	TGTGCCAGCAGCCTATTCCTACAGGGGGGGTACACCGGGGAGCTGTTTTTT
TRBD1	TRBV19	TRBJ1-5	NA	14	CASHQGQGFQPQHF	TGTGCCAGCCACCAGGGACAGGGATTTCAGCCCCAGCATTTT
TRBD1	TRBV5-6	TRBJ1-5	NA	16	CASSLAIRGRSRPQHF	TGTGCCAGCAGCTTGGCAATCAGGGGGCGAAGCCGGCCCCAGCATTTT
NA	TRBV6-1	TRBJ1-4	NA	15	CASSELQAPNEKLFF	TGTGCCAGCAGTGAACTCCAGGCCCCCAATGAAAAACTGTTTTTT
TRBD2	TRBV27	TRBJ2-3	NA	16	CASSPGTSGYTDTQYF	TGTGCCAGCAGTCCCGGGACTAGCGGATACACAGATACGCAGTATTTT
NA	TRBV30	TRBJ1-4	NA	14	CAWSVTAANEKLFF	TGTGCCTGGAGTGTGACAGCCGCTAATGAAAAACTGTTTTTT
NA	TRBV27	TRBJ1-6	NA	17	CASSLVLGDRTNSPLHF	TGTGCCAGCAGTTTAGTATTGGGCGACAGGACCAATTCACCCCTCCACTTT
TRBD1	TRBV9	TRBJ2-2	NA	17	CASSPNSGTGVPGELFF	TGTGCCAGCAGCCCAAACTCCGGGACAGGGGTCCCCGGGGAGCTGTTTTTT
TRBD1	TRBV11-2	TRBJ1-1	NA	13	CASSPDRDREAFF	TGTGCCAGCAGCCCCGATCGGGACAGGGAAGCTTTCTTT
TRBD1	TRBV4-2	TRBJ2-7	NA	15	CASSQLGTGPYEQYF	TGTGCCAGCAGCCAACTAGGGACAGGGCCCTACGAGCAGTACTTC
NA	TRBV29-1	TRBJ1-5	NA	12	CSVGREGQPQHF	TGCAGCGTTGGGAGAGAAGGTCAGCCCCAGCATTTT
NA	TRBV7-6	TRBJ1-3	NA	14	CASSSGSGRNTIYF	TGTGCCAGCAGCTCGGGGTCCGGACGAAACACCATATATTTT
TRBD2	TRBV4-2	TRBJ2-3	NA	16	CASSQRTSGGSDTQYF	TGTGCCAGCAGCCAAAGAACTAGCGGGGGGTCAGATACGCAGTATTTT
NA	TRBV3-1/TRBV3-2	TRBJ1-6	NA	16	CASSWGDAGRNSPLHF	TGTGCCAGCAGCTGGGGAGACGCAGGGAGGAATTCACCCCTCCACTTT
TRBD1	TRBV4-1	TRBJ1-5	NA	16	CASSQEEGAFNQPQHF	TGCGCCAGCAGCCAAGAAGAGGGGGCCTTCAATCAGCCCCAGCATTTT